This T cell receptor (beta chain) stems from a study of cytomegalovirus exposure and HLA in healthy donors. Study background: A later analysis reported the 100 to 150 validation repertoires used the same platform as the approximately 670 first-cohort repertoires.

Study-level findings and limits: Confirmation in vitro established that a few CMV-associated chains were specific for CMV antigens. For most TCR sequences rarity was the rule, although some public TCRs occurred in many donors.

Note on this clone: Its antigen is unidentified.

The germline gives CDR1 SGHRS, CDR2 YFSETQ. This CDR3 is built from 17 residues. V gave up 3 bases and J gave up 2 bases; unmatched junction bases: 13. Some clones are missing from TCRdb's copy, which holds only in-frame ones; the method was immunoSEQ multiplex PCR. This sample yields 250,000 to 350,000 clones, of which roughly 89% are seen a single time; 0.75% to 0.85% belongs to the top ten. The clonotype comes from a woman under 30 in good health and CMV-seronegative. This chain uses TRBV5-1 with TRBJ2-7; 8 bases match TRBD2. Input material: PBMCs. The CDR3 DNA reads TGCGCCAGCAGCTCCAACGGGGGAGGACTAGCTCCCTACGAGCAGTACTTC. Encoded protein: CASSSNGGGLAPYEQYF.